This TCR beta chain was recorded in a study of CD8+CD57+ T cells in acquired aplastic anemia. Study overall: The mean DNA yield obtained from sorted CD4+ and CD8+ cells came to roughly 3.4 ug. Whole-study results and caveats: In CD8+ cells, Simpson's diversity showed no significant difference between patients and controls.

There are many counts of this clonotype. Its specificity is not known. Germline assignment: CDR1 SQVTM and CDR2 ANQGSEA. With 6 bases removed from V and 7 bases from J, the gap between germline ends came to 7 bases. There are 10 residues in the CDR3. Template material for TCR beta VDJ and CDR3 profiling consisted of genomic DNA. TCRdb used MiXCR to reprocess the reads, holding one entry per CDR3 protein. The table lists about 110,000 distinct CDR3 sequences, 51% of them singletons. This receptor was identified in a human donor in good health, serving as a control. Sequencing used sorted CD4+, CD8+, or CD8+CD57+ T cells (not recorded which) from PBMCs. This chain uses TRBV29-1 with TRBJ2-1, with no clear D. CDR3 sequence (DNA): TGCAGCGTCTTTTCTAATGAGCAGTTCTTC. It specifies CSVFSNEQFF.